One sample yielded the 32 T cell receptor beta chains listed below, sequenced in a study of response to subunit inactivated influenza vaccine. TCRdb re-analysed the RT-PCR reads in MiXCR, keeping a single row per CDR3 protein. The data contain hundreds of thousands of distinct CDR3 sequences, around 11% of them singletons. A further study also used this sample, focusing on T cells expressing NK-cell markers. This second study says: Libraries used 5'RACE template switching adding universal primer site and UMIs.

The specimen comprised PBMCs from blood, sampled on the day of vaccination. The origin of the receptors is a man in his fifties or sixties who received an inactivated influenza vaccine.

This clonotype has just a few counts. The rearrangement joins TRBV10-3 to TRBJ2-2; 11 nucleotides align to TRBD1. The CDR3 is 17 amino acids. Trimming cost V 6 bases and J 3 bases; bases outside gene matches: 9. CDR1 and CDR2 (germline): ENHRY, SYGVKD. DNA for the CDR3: TGTGCCATCAGGCCCCCTCCGGGACAGGGGGACACCGGGGAGCTGTTTTTT. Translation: CAIRPPPGQGDTGELFF.

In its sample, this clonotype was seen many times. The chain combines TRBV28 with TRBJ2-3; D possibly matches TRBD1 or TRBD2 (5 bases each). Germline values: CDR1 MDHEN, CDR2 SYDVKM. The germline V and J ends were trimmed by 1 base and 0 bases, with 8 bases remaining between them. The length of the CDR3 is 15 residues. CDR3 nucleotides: TGTGCCAGCAGTTTATTGGGGGTTAGCACAGATACGCAGTATTTT. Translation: CASSLLGVSTDTQYF.

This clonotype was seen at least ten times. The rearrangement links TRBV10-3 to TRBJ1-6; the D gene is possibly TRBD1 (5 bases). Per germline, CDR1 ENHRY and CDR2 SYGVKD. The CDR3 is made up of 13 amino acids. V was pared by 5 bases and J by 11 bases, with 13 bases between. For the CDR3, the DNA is TGTGCCATCAGTAAAGGGACCGGGCCACCCCTCCACTTT. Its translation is CAISKGTGPPLHF.

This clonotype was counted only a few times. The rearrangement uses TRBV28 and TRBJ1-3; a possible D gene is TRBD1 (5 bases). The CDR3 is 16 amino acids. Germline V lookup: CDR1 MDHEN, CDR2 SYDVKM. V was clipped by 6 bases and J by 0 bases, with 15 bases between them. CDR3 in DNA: TGTGCCAGCAGCTCCCTCGGGGCGTACTCTGGAAACACCATATATTTT. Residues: CASSSLGAYSGNTIYF. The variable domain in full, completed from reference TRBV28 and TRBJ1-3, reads DVKVTQSSRYLVKRTGEKVFLECVQDMDHENMFWYRQDPGLGLRLIYFSYDVKMKEKGDIPEGYSVSREKKERFSLILESASTNQTSMYLCASSSLGAYSGNTIYFGEGSWLTVV.

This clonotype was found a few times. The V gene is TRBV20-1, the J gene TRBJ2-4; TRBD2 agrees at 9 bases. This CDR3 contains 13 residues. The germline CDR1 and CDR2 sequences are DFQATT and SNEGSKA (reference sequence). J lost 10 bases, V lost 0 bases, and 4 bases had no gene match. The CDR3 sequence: CSARDLAGWIQYF. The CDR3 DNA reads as TGCAGTGCTAGAGATCTAGCGGGATGGATTCAGTACTTC.

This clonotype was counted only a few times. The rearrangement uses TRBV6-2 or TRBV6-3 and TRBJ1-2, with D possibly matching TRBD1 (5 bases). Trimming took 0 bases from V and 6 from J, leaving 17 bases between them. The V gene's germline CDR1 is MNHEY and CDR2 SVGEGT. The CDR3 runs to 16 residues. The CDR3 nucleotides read TGTGCCAGCAGTTACTCGTCGGAGGGGCAAGTTGATGGCTACACCTTC. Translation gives CASSYSSEGQVDGYTF.

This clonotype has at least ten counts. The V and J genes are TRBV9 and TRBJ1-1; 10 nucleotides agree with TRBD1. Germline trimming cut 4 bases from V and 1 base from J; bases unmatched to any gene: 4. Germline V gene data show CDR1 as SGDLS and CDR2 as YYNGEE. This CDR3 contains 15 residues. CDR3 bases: TGTGCCAGCAGCCCCCGGGACAGGGGGAACACTGAAGCTTTCTTT. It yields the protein CASSPRDRGNTEAFF. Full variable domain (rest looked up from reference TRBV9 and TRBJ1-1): DSGVTQTPKHLITATGQRVTLRCSPRSGDLSVYWYQQSLDQGLQFLIQYYNGEERAKGNILERFSAQQFPDLHSELNLSSLELGDSALYFCASSPRDRGNTEAFFGQGTRLTVV.

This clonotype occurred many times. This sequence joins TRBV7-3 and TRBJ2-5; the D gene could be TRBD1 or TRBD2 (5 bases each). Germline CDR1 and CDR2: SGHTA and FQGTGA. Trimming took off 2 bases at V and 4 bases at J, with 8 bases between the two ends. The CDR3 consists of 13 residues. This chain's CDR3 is CASSLFGGETQYF. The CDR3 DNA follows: TGTGCCAGCAGCTTATTTGGGGGAGAGACCCAGTACTTC. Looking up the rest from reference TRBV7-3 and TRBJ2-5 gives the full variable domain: GAGVSQTPSNKVTEKGKYVELRCDPISGHTALYWYRQSLGQGPEFLIYFQGTGAADDSGLPNDRFFAVRPEGSVSTLKIQRTERGDSAVYLCASSLFGGETQYFGPGTRLLVL.

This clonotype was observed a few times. CDR3 nucleotide sequence: TGTGCCAGCAGCAGAAACAGAGCCAGCTATGGCTACACCTTC. Amino acid sequence: CASSRNRASYGYTF. The chain recombines TRBV3-1 with TRBJ1-2; D is uncertain. The CDR3 runs to 14 residues. Between the trimmed V and J ends, which lost 5 bases and 4 bases, there was a span of 14 bases. The V gene's germline CDR1 is LGHDT and CDR2 YNNKEL (reference sequence).

CDR3: CASSTGQGTEQYF. The CDR3 coding sequence is TGTGCCAGCAGTACGGGACAGGGCACCGAGCAGTACTTC. This rearrangement joins TRBV28 to TRBJ2-7; TRBD1 matches 9 bases. After removal of 5 bases from V and 6 bases from J, the junction contained 5 bases not matched to a gene. Germline-derived CDR1 and CDR2 are MDHEN and SYDVKM. The CDR3 spans 13 residues.

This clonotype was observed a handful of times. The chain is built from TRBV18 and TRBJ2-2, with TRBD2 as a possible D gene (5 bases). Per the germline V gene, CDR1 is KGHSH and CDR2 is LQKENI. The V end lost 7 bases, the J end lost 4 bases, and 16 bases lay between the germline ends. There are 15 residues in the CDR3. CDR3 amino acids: CASLVRPGGTGELFF. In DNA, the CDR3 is TGTGCCAGCTTAGTCCGGCCCGGAGGCACCGGGGAGCTGTTTTTT.

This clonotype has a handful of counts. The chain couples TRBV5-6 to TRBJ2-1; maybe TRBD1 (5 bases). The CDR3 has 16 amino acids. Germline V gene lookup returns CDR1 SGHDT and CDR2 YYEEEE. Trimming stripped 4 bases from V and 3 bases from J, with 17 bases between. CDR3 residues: CASSPDKGRGYNEQFF. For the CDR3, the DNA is TGTGCCAGCAGCCCTGACAAGGGTAGGGGCTACAATGAGCAGTTCTTC.

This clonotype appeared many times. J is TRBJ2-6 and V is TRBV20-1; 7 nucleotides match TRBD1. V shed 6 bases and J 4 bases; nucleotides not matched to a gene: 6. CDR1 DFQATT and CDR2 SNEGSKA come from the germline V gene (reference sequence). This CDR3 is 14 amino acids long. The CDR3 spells CSATTGSGANVLTF. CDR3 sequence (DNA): TGCAGTGCCACGACAGGGAGCGGGGCCAACGTCCTGACTTTC.

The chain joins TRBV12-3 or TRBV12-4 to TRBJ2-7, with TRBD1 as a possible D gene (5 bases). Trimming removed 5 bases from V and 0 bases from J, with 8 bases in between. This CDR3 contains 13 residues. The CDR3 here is CASSPTVSYEQYF. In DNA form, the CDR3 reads TGTGCCAGCAGTCCGACAGTCTCCTACGAGCAGTACTTC.

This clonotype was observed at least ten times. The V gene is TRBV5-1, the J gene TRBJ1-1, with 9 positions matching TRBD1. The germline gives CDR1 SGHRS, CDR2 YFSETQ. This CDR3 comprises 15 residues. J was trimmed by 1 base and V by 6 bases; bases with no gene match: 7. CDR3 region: CASTYRGQRNTEAFF. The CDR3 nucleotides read TGCGCCAGCACCTACAGGGGGCAGAGGAACACTGAAGCTTTCTTT. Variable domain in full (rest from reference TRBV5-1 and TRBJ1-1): KAGVTQTPRYLIKTRGQQVTLSCSPISGHRSVSWYQQTPGQGLQFLFEYFSETQRNKGNFPGRFSGRQFSNSRSEMNVSTLELGDSALYLCASTYRGQRNTEAFFGQGTRLTVV.

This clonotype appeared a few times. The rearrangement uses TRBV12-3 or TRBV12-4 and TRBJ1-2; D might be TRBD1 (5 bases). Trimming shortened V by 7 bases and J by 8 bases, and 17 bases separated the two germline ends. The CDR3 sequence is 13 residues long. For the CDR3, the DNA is TGTGCCAGCAATCCGGGGGGGTATGGCGGCTACACCTTC. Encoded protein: CASNPGGYGGYTF.

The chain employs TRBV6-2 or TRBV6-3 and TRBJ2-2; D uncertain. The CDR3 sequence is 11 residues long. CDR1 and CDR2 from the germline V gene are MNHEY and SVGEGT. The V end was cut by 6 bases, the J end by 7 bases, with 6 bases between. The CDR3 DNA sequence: TGTGCCAGCAGGAGCATCGGGGAGCTGTTTTTT. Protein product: CASRSIGELFF.

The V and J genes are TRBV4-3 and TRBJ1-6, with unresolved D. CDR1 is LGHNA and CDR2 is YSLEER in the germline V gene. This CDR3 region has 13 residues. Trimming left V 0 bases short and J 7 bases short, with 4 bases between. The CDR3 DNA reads TGCGCCAGCAGCCAAGAGGGAAATTCACCCCTCCACTTT. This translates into CASSQEGNSPLHF.

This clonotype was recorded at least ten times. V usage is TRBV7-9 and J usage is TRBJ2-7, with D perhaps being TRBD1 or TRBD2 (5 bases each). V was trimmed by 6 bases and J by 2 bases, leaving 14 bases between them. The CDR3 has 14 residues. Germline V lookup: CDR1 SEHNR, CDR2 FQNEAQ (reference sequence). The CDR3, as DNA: TGTGCCAGCAGAAACAGTGAGGGGACCTACGAGCAGTACTTC. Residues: CASRNSEGTYEQYF.

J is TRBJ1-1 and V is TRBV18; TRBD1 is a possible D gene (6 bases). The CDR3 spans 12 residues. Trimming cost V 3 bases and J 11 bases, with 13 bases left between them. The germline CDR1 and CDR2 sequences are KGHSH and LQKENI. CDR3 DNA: TGTGCCAGCTCACCCGGCAGGGGAAGGGCTTTCTTT. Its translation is CASSPGRGRAFF.

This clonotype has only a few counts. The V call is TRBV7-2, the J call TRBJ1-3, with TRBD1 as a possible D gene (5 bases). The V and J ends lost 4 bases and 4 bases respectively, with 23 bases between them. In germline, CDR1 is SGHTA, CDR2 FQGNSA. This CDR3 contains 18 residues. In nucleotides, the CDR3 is TGTGCCAGCAGCTCTACCGCCGGGACCCCCCGCTTCGGAAACACCATATATTTT. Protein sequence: CASSSTAGTPRFGNTIYF.

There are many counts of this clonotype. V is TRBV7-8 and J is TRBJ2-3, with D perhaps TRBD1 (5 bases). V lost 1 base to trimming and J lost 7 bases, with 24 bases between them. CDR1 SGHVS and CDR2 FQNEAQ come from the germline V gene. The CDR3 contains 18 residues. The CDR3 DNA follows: TGTGCCAGCAGCTTAGTGTACGTGGGCAGGGATTCTAAAAATACGCAGTATTTT. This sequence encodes CASSLVYVGRDSKNTQYF.

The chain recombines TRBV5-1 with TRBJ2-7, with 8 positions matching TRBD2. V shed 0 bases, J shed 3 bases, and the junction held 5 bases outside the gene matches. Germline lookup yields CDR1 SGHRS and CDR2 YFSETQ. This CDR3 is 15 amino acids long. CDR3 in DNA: TGCGCCAGCAGCTTGGTTAGCGGGGAGAACTACGAGCAGTACTTC. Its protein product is CASSLVSGENYEQYF.

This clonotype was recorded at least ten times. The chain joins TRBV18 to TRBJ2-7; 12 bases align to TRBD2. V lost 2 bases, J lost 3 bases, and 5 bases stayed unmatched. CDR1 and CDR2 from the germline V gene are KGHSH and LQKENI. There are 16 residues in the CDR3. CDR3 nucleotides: TGTGCCAGCTCACCATCCGGACTAGCGGGAAACTACGAGCAGTACTTC. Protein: CASSPSGLAGNYEQYF.

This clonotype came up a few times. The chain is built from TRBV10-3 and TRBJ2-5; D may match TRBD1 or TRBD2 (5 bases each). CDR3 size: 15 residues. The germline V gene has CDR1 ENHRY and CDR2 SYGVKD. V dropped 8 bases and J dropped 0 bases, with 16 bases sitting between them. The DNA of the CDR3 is TGTGCCATCTCCTCGCAAGGGGACCACCAAGAGACCCAGTACTTC. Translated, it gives CAISSQGDHQETQYF.

Written as DNA, the CDR3 is TGCGCCAGCAGCTTGCAGGGACAGGGACCTGACGAGCAGTACTTC. This encodes CASSLQGQGPDEQYF. V and J are TRBV5-1 and TRBJ2-7; 9 nucleotides line up with TRBD1. Germline CDR1 and CDR2: SGHRS and YFSETQ. The V segment lost 1 base and the J segment 5 bases; nucleotides outside the gene matches: 7. The CDR3 has 15 amino acids.

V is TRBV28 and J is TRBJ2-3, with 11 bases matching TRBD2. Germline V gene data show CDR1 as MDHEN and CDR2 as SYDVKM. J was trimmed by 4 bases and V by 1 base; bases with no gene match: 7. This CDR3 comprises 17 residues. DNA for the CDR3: TGTGCCAGCAGTTTATTTGGTAGCGGGAGGGGATCAGATACGCAGTATTTT. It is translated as CASSLFGSGRGSDTQYF.

The CDR3 region has the DNA TGTGCCAGCAGCTTTTACGGGACCCACAATGAGCAGTTCTTC. This codes for CASSFYGTHNEQFF. V gene TRBV5-6 combines with J gene TRBJ2-1; either TRBD1 or TRBD2 may supply D (5 bases each). Germline CDR1 and CDR2: SGHDT and YYEEEE. Trimming shortened V by 2 bases and J by 5 bases, and 11 bases separated the two germline ends. There are 14 residues in the CDR3. The full variable domain, rest sourced from reference TRBV5-6 and TRBJ2-1, is DAGVTQSPTHLIKTRGQQVTLRCSPKSGHDTVSWYQQALGQGPQFIFQYYEEEERQRGNFPDRFSGHQFPNYSSELNVNALLLGDSALYLCASSFYGTHNEQFFGPGTRLTVL.

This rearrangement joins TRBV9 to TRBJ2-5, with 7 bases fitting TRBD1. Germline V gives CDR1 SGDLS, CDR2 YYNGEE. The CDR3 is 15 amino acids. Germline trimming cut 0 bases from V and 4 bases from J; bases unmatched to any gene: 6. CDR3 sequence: CASSVAGNRGETQYF. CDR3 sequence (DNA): TGTGCCAGCAGCGTAGCCGGGAACAGGGGAGAGACCCAGTACTTC.

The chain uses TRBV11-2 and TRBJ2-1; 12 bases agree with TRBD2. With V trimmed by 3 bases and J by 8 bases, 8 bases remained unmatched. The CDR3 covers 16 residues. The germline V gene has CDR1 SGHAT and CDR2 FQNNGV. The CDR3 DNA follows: TGTGCCAGCAGCTTGAGACTAGCGGGAGTGTTGTATGAGCAGTTCTTC. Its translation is CASSLRLAGVLYEQFF.

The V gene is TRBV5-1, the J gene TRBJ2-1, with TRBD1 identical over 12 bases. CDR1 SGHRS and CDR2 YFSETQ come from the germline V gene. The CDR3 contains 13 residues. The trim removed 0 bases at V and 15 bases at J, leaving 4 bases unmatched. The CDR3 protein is CASSLGGQGARFF. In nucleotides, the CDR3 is TGCGCCAGCAGCTTGGGGGGACAGGGGGCGAGGTTCTTC.

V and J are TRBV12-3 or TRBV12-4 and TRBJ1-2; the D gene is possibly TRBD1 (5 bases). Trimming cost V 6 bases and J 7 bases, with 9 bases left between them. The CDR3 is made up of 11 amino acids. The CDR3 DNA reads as TGTGCCAGCAGGGGGCTAGGTGGCTACACCTTC. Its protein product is CASRGLGGYTF.